One sample yielded the 2 T cell receptor beta chains listed below, sequenced in a study of T cell responses to AZD1222 COVID-19 vaccine (dated by TCRdb to the early 2020s). The library relied on the immunoSEQ multiplex PCR assay. Not all clones reach the TCRdb copy of this immuneACCESS table, which keeps in-frame sequences only. Checked studies attribute under half of the gap to unresolved V genes and leave the rest unexplained. Counted in this sample were under 250,000 clones; under 95% of them appeared once. The ten largest account for roughly 0.99% of the sample. The time point label of this sample denotes: baseline before first vaccination. The label giving this sample's treatment or condition can be read as: meningococcal conjugate vaccine given as trial control. The sample was peripheral blood, taken on day 0 of MenACWY control vaccination. Receptor source: an adult in good health.

This chain links TRBV25-1 with TRBJ1-2; D ambiguous. Germline-derived CDR1 and CDR2 are MGHDK and SYGVNS. CDR3 length: 14 residues. Trimming pared 4 bases from V and 7 bases from J, leaving 16 bases between. The CDR3 DNA sequence: TGTGCCAGCAGTGCCGGCTTTCCTTCGCGTGGCTACACCTTC. This sequence encodes CASSAGFPSRGYTF.

The chain recombines TRBV6-2 or TRBV6-3 with TRBJ2-7, with a weak D call TRBD1 (5 bases). This CDR3 is built from 15 residues. V was pared by 4 bases and J by 3 bases, with 16 bases between. The germline gives CDR1 MNHEY, CDR2 SVGEGT. The CDR3 is CASSSQTGRNYEQYF. In nucleotides, the CDR3 is TGTGCCAGCAGTTCTCAAACAGGACGGAACTACGAGCAGTACTTC.